Listed below are T cell receptor beta chains from one sample, sequenced in a study of OX40 agonist ivuxolimab in advanced cancers. Data came from immunoSEQ multiplex PCR; TCRdb stores just in-frame clones and leaves some out. The sample gives roughly 67,000 clones, 88% of which show up once; approximately 0.8% is in the top ten. The sample consisted of CD4+ or CD8+ T cells sorted from blood, taken in a trial of the OX40 agonist ivuxolimab. The receptors here all came from an adult with an advanced solid tumor such as melanoma, head and neck, liver or kidney cancer. Both conserved end residues are part of each CDR3. D genes are given only for firm matches. Size is stated for part of the rows, as once, few or many counts, or as a class when the clone is expanded.

v_gene	j_gene	abundance	d_gene	CDR3aa	CDR3nt
TRBV18	TRBJ2-2	NA	NA	CASSPPNINTGELFF	TGTGCCAGCTCACCACCGAATATTAACACCGGGGAGCTGTTTTTT
TRBV6-5	TRBJ1-5	NA	NA	CASSPHRVPNQPQHF	TGTGCCAGCAGCCCTCACAGGGTGCCTAATCAGCCCCAGCATTTT
TRBV6-5	TRBJ1-1	few	NA	CASRPNRNTEAFF	TGTGCCAGCAGGCCGAATCGGAACACTGAAGCTTTCTTT
TRBV27	TRBJ1-4	NA	TRBD1	CASRPRGRDEKLFF	TGTGCCAGCAGACCCAGGGGGCGGGATGAAAAACTGTTTTTT
TRBV4-2	TRBJ2-1	NA	NA	CASSRTGRDDEQFF	TGTGCCAGCAGCCGCACTGGCCGGGATGATGAGCAGTTCTTC
TRBV11-2	TRBJ1-1	NA	TRBD1	CASSLGQVRTEAFF	TGTGCCAGCAGCCTAGGACAGGTTCGAACTGAAGCTTTCTTT
TRBV10-3	TRBJ2-3	NA	NA	CAISVRGQSTDTQYF	TGTGCCATCAGTGTGCGGGGACAGTCCACAGATACGCAGTATTTT
TRBV19	TRBJ1-1	NA	NA	CASRSGSNTEAFF	TGTGCCAGTAGATCGGGATCGAACACTGAAGCTTTCTTT
TRBV29-1	TRBJ1-1	NA	NA	CSATRTVLLAEAFF	TGCAGCGCAACCCGAACGGTCCTACTGGCTGAAGCTTTCTTT
TRBV10-3	TRBJ2-1	NA	TRBD1	CAISGTGGKQFF	TGTGCCATCAGTGGGACAGGGGGGAAGCAGTTCTTC
TRBV6-6	TRBJ1-4	NA	NA	CASSGGTSPNEKLFF	TGTGCCAGCAGTGGGGGGACCTCCCCGAATGAAAAACTGTTTTTT
TRBV2	TRBJ2-2	few	NA	CASSEGFRASRELFF	TGTGCCAGCAGTGAAGGTTTCAGAGCGTCAAGGGAGCTGTTTTTT
TRBV19	TRBJ1-1	NA	NA	CASTQDGLKAFF	TGTGCCAGTACCCAGGACGGCTTGAAAGCTTTCTTT
TRBV9	TRBJ2-3	NA	NA	CASSVVTDTQYF	TGTGCCAGCAGCGTAGTAACAGATACGCAGTATTTT
TRBV2	TRBJ1-4	NA	NA	CASKWRRTNEKLFF	TGTGCCAGCAAGTGGCGTAGGACTAATGAAAAACTGTTTTTT
TRBV30	TRBJ1-2	NA	NA	CAWSLREGYGYTF	TGTGCCTGGAGTCTCAGGGAAGGCTATGGCTACACCTTC
TRBV18	TRBJ2-1	once	TRBD2	CASSPLSGGPSNEQFF	TGTGCCAGCTCACCTCTATCGGGAGGCCCCTCCAATGAGCAGTTCTTC
TRBV7-7	TRBJ2-1	NA	TRBD2	CASSLAGGIDNEQFF	TGTGCTAGCAGCTTAGCGGGGGGGATCGACAATGAGCAGTTCTTC
TRBV19	TRBJ1-5	NA	NA	CASSIYLALGGNQPQHF	TGTGCCAGTAGTATTTATTTGGCCCTTGGAGGCAATCAGCCCCAGCATTTT
TRBV2	TRBJ2-1	once	TRBD2	CASSPSGGAYNEQFF	TGTGCCAGCAGTCCTAGCGGGGGGGCCTACAATGAGCAGTTCTTC
TRBV6-6	TRBJ1-5	NA	NA	CASSYGVGNQPQHF	TGTGCCAGCAGTTACGGGGTTGGGAATCAGCCCCAGCATTTT
TRBV5-1	TRBJ1-4	NA	TRBD1	CASSFSRGSSNEKLFF	TGCGCCAGCAGCTTCAGCAGGGGGTCGTCTAATGAAAAACTGTTTTTT
TRBV7-6	TRBJ2-4	NA	TRBD1	CASSPSGQGAKNIQYF	TGTGCCAGCAGCCCCAGTGGACAGGGAGCCAAAAACATTCAGTACTTC
TRBV27	TRBJ1-2	NA	NA	CASSLSTNERGGYTF	TGTGCCAGCAGTTTATCAACCAACGAACGAGGGGGCTACACCTTC
TRBV10-2	TRBJ2-3	NA	TRBD1	CASSVGQGYTDTQYF	TGCGCCAGCAGTGTGGGACAGGGTTACACAGATACGCAGTATTTT
TRBV7-2	TRBJ1-4	NA	TRBD1	CASSRDDRVLFF	TGTGCCAGCAGCAGAGACGACAGGGTTCTGTTTTTT
TRBV28	TRBJ2-7	once	NA	CASSPSAVTTNYEQYF	TGTGCCAGCAGTCCATCGGCGGTCACCACCAACTACGAGCAGTACTTC
TRBV2	TRBJ2-3	NA	NA	CASSVLYGGTDTQYF	TGTGCCAGCAGTGTCCTTTACGGGGGCACAGATACGCAGTATTTT
TRBV28	TRBJ1-1	NA	NA	CASSLEGQPTEAFF	TGTGCCAGCAGTTTAGAAGGACAACCCACTGAAGCTTTCTTT
TRBV18	TRBJ2-3	NA	NA	CASSPSSARTDTQYF	TGTGCCAGCTCACCATCCAGCGCCCGCACAGATACGCAGTATTTT
TRBV30	TRBJ1-2	NA	NA	CAWSGKENYGYTF	TGTGCCTGGAGTGGAAAGGAAAACTATGGCTACACCTTC
TRBV5-1	TRBJ2-3	NA	NA	CASSLAPGTDTQYF	TGCGCCAGCAGCTTGGCCCCAGGCACAGATACGCAGTATTTT
TRBV9	TRBJ2-3	once	NA	CASSVAPPDTQYF	TGTGCCAGCAGCGTAGCCCCCCCAGATACGCAGTATTTT
TRBV12-2	TRBJ2-7	NA	NA	CASRFEGPRDEQYF	TGTGCAAGTCGCTTCGAGGGGCCAAGGGACGAGCAGTACTTC
TRBV30	TRBJ2-7	few	TRBD1	CAWTQGGPNEQYF	TGTGCCTGGACACAGGGGGGACCTAACGAGCAGTACTTC
TRBV7-9	TRBJ1-1	NA	TRBD1	CASSTRGGGAGTEAFF	TGTGCCAGCAGCACCAGGGGGGGCGGCGCGGGCACTGAAGCTTTCTTT
TRBV5-5	TRBJ1-1	NA	NA	CASSLFFYPSGGTEAFF	TGTGCCAGCAGCTTGTTTTTTTATCCGTCGGGGGGCACTGAAGCTTTCTTT
TRBV30	TRBJ1-6	NA	NA	CAWALKRNDNSPLHF	TGTGCCTGGGCCCTGAAACGGAACGATAATTCACCCCTCCACTTT
TRBV28	TRBJ2-5	NA	NA	CASSFPPSKETQYF	TGTGCCAGCAGTTTCCCCCCTTCGAAGGAGACCCAGTACTTC
TRBV9	TRBJ2-7	NA	TRBD2	CASSPGWLAGLYEQYF	TGTGCCAGCAGCCCGGGGTGGCTAGCGGGTCTCTACGAGCAGTACTTC
TRBV18	TRBJ2-6	NA	NA	CASSPPAGFGANVLTF	TGTGCCAGCTCACCACCGGCAGGGTTTGGGGCCAACGTCCTGACTTTC
TRBV6-6	TRBJ2-5	NA	NA	CASSFQETQYF	TGTGCCAGCAGTTTCCAAGAGACCCAGTACTTC
TRBV19	TRBJ1-2	NA	NA	CASSIGRYYGYTF	TGTGCCAGTAGTATAGGCAGATACTATGGCTACACCTTC